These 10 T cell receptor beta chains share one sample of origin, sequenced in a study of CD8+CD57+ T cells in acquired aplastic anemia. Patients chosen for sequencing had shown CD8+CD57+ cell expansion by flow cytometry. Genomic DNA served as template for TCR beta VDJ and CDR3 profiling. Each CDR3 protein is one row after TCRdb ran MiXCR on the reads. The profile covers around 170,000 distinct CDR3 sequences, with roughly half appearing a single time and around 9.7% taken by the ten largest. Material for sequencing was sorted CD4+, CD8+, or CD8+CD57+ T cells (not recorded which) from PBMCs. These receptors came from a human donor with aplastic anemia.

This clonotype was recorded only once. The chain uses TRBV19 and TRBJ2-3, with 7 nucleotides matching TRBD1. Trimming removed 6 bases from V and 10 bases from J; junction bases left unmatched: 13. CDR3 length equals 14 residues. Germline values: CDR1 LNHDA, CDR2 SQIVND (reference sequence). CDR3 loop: CASSNRDRGASQYF. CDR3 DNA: TGTGCCAGTAGCAACCGGGACAGAGGGGCATCGCAGTATTTT.

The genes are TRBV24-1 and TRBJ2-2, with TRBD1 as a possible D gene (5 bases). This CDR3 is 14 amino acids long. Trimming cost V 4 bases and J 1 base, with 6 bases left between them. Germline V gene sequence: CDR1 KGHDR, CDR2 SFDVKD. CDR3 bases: TGTGCCACCAGTGACACAGGGAACACCGGGGAGCTGTTTTTT. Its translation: CATSDTGNTGELFF.

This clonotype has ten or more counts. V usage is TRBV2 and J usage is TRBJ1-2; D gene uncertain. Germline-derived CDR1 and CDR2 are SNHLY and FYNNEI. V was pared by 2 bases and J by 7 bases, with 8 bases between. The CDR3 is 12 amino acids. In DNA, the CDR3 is TGTGCCAGCAGTGAATTCGGAGGTGGCTACACCTTC. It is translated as CASSEFGGGYTF. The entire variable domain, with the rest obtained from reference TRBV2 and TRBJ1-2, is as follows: EPEVTQTPSHQVTQMGQEVILRCVPISNHLYFYWYRQILGQKVEFLVSFYNNEISEKSEIFDDQFSVERPDGSNFTLKIRSTKLEDSAMYFCASSEFGGGYTFGSGTRLTVV.

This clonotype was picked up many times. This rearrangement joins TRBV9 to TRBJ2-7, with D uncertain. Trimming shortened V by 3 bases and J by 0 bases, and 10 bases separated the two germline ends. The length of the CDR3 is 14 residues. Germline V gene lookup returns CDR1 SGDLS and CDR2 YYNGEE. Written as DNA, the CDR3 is TGTGCCAGCAGCGCCAGCGCCTACTCCTACGAGCAGTACTTC. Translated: CASSASAYSYEQYF.

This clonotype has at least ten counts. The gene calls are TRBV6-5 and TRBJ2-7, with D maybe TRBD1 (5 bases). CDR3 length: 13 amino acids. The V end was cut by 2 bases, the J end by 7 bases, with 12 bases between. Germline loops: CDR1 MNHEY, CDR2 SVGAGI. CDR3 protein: CASSYQLRQEQYF. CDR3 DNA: TGTGCCAGCAGTTACCAGCTTCGACAGGAGCAGTACTTC.

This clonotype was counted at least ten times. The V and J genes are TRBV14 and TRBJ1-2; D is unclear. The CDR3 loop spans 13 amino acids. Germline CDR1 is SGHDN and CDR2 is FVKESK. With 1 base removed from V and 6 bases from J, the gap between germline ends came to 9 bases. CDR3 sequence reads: CASSQARLNGYTF. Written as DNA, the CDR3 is TGTGCCAGCAGCCAAGCTCGTCTCAATGGCTACACCTTC.

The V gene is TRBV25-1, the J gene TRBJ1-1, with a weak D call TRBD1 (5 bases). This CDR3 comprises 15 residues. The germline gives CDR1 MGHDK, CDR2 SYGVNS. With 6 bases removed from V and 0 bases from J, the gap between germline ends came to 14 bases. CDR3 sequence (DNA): TGTGCCAGCAGCCCTAGAGGGGCCATGAACACTGAAGCTTTCTTT. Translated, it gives CASSPRGAMNTEAFF.

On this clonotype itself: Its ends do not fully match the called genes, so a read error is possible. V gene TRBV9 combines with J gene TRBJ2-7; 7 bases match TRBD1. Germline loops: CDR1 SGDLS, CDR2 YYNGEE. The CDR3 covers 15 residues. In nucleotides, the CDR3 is TGTACCAGCACCCTAGGACAGGATCTCGCCTACGAGCAGTACTTC. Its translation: CTSTLGQDLAYEQYF.

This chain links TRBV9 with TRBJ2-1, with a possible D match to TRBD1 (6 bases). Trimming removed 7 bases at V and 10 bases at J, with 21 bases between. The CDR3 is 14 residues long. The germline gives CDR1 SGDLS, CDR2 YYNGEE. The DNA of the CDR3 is TGTGCCAGCCGAGTGAGCGATGGGACAATGGAGCAGTTCTTC. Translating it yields CASRVSDGTMEQFF.

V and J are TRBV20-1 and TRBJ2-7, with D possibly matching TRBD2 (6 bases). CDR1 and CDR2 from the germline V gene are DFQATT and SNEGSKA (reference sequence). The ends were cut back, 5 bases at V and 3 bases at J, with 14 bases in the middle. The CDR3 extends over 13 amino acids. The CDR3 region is CSASGTQVYEQYF. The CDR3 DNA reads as TGCAGTGCTTCCGGGACTCAAGTCTACGAGCAGTACTTC.